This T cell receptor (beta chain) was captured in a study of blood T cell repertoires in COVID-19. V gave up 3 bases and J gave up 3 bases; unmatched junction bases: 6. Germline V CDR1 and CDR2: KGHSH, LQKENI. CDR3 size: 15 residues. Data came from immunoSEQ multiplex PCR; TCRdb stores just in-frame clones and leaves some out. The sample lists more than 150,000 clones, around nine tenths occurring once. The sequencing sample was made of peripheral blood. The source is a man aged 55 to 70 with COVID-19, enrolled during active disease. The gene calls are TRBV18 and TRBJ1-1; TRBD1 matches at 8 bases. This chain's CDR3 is CASSPRQGLDTEAFF. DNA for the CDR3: TGTGCCAGCTCACCCCGACAGGGGTTGGACACTGAAGCTTTCTTT.